The 28 T cell receptor beta chains reported below all come from one sample, sequenced in a study of PD-L1 blockade in urothelial cancer. Time point meaning: peripheral blood 6 weeks after treatment start. TCRdb keeps only in-frame clones here, not all; method: immunoSEQ multiplex PCR. The sample lists around 62,000 clones, about nine tenths occurring once. The sequenced sample was PBMCs, obtained around atezolizumab (anti-PD-L1) treatment. These receptors originate from a man between 60 and 75 years old with urothelial cancer.

CDR3: CASSSHAGGAGETQYF. Written as DNA, the CDR3 is TGTGCCAGCAGTTCCCATGCCGGGGGGGCGGGGGAGACCCAGTACTTC. The chain combines TRBV6-5 with TRBJ2-5; 8 nucleotides line up with TRBD2. J lost 5 bases, V lost 4 bases, and 12 bases had no gene match. Germline V CDR1 and CDR2: MNHEY, SVGAGI. CDR3 size: 16 residues.

The CDR3 is CASSNGQGPEAFF. CDR3 nucleotide sequence: TGTGCCAGTAGTAACGGACAGGGCCCTGAAGCTTTCTTT. J is TRBJ1-1 and V is TRBV19; 8 nucleotides line up with TRBD1. The CDR3 spans 13 residues. Germline V lookup: CDR1 LNHDA, CDR2 SQIVND (reference sequence). The V gene end was trimmed by 4 bases and the J gene end by 6 bases; junction bases not matched to a gene: 4.

This rearrangement joins TRBV6-5 to TRBJ1-5; weak D call: TRBD1 (5 bases). The CDR3 consists of 14 residues. Germline V gene sequence: CDR1 MNHEY, CDR2 SVGAGI. V was trimmed by 6 bases and J by 4 bases, leaving 13 bases between them. For the CDR3, the DNA is TGTGCCAGCAGGCGGGACTCTCATAATCAGCCCCAGCATTTT. Its translation: CASRRDSHNQPQHF.

J is TRBJ1-2 and V is TRBV2, with TRBD1 as a possible D gene (6 bases). This CDR3 has 17 amino acids. CDR1 and CDR2 (germline): SNHLY, FYNNEI. With 3 bases removed from V and 7 bases from J, the gap between germline ends came to 24 bases. This CDR3 reads CASSDLSRGEGKRGYTF. The DNA of the CDR3 is TGTGCCAGCAGTGACTTAAGCAGGGGAGAGGGCAAACGTGGCTACACCTTC.

CDR3: CASSQRGQGANEKLFF. The CDR3 region has the DNA TGTGCCAGCAGCCAGCGGGGACAGGGGGCTAATGAAAAACTGTTTTTT. This chain uses TRBV27 with TRBJ1-4, with TRBD1 identical over 11 bases. V lost 6 bases, J lost 3 bases, and 6 bases stayed unmatched. The V gene's germline CDR1 is MNHEY and CDR2 SMNVEV (reference sequence). The CDR3 is 16 amino acids.

Of note for this clone: The sample has other DNA sequences that encode this CDR3 too. This sequence joins TRBV30 and TRBJ2-5; D not resolved. The CDR3 covers 13 residues. CDR1 GTSNPN and CDR2 SVGIG come from the germline V gene (reference sequence). V was trimmed by 1 base and J by 3 bases, leaving 9 bases between them. CDR3 in amino acids: CAWSGQIEETQYF. The DNA of the CDR3 is TGTGCCTGGAGTGGGCAGATTGAAGAGACCCAGTACTTC.

The chain is built from TRBV18 and TRBJ2-5; 7 bases are shared with TRBD2. This CDR3 contains 15 residues. V dropped 3 bases and J dropped 5; count of bases not matched to a gene: 9. Per the germline V gene, CDR1 is KGHSH and CDR2 is LQKENI. The CDR3 sequence is CASSPPTTSLETQYF. CDR3 DNA: TGTGCCAGCTCACCCCCCACGACTAGCTTGGAGACCCAGTACTTC.

The J gene is TRBJ2-5, the V gene TRBV12-5; 9 positions match TRBD2. The junction had 2 bases not matched to a gene; V was cut back by 3 bases and J by 3 bases. Germline loops: CDR1 LGHNT, CDR2 FRNRAP. The CDR3 runs to 14 residues. The CDR3 DNA reads TGTGCTAGTGGTTTAAGACTAGCGGAAGAGACCCAGTACTTC. This codes for CASGLRLAEETQYF.

This clone turned up a few times. The chain links TRBV11-2 to TRBJ1-2; D remains ambiguous. Germline CDR1 SGHAT, CDR2 FQNNGV. The CDR3 contains 13 residues. V was cut by 5 bases and J by 4 bases, with 11 bases left in between. The CDR3 nucleotides are TGTGCCAGCAGCGTGCGTATAACCTATGGCTACACCTTC. As protein: CASSVRITYGYTF.

V and J are TRBV2 and TRBJ1-1; 7 nucleotides match TRBD1. Trimming at V came to 7 bases and at J to 4 bases, leaving 9 bases not matched to a gene. CDR3 length: 14 amino acids. Germline-derived CDR1 and CDR2 are SNHLY and FYNNEI. CDR3 amino acids: CASMIDRVGTEAFF. In DNA, the CDR3 is TGTGCCAGCATGATAGACAGGGTTGGCACTGAAGCTTTCTTT.

The chain is built from TRBV10-2 and TRBJ1-1, with 11 positions matching TRBD1. The germline V gene encodes CDR1 WSHSY and CDR2 SAAADI. The V and J ends lost 10 bases and 5 bases, in that order; junction bases with no gene match: 9. The CDR3 contains 14 residues. The CDR3 loop reads CATDRDRGLTEAFF. The CDR3 region has the DNA TGCGCCACGGACCGGGACAGGGGGTTGACTGAAGCTTTCTTT.

The chain has TRBV11-1 and TRBJ2-1, with D possibly TRBD2 on 6 matching bases. Per the germline V gene, CDR1 is SGHAT and CDR2 is FQDESV (reference sequence). The CDR3 totals 14 residues. V was cut by 5 bases and J by 9 bases, with 17 bases left in between. The DNA of the CDR3 is TGTGCCAGCAGCCATCGGGGGAATAGTGGTGAGCAGTTCTTC. Protein product: CASSHRGNSGEQFF.

This CDR3 reads CASSLQGVRWGNQPQHF. CDR3 nucleotides: TGTGCCAGCAGCTTGCAGGGGGTTAGGTGGGGCAATCAGCCCCAGCATTTT. This chain joins TRBV5-6 and TRBJ1-5, with 7 bases matching TRBD1. Germline loops: CDR1 SGHDT, CDR2 YYEEEE. This CDR3 is 17 amino acids long. The J segment lost 2 bases and the V segment lost 1 base, leaving 9 bases of the junction unmatched.

J is TRBJ2-7 and V is TRBV6-5; D not certain. Per the germline V gene, CDR1 is MNHEY and CDR2 is SVGAGI. CDR3 length equals 13 residues. The V and J ends lost 2 bases and 2 bases respectively, with 7 bases between them. The CDR3 region has the DNA TGTGCCAGCAGTTACGGCGGTACCTACGAGCAGTACTTC. It codes for CASSYGGTYEQYF.

J is TRBJ2-2 and V is TRBV7-3, with TRBD2 as a possible D gene (6 bases). The germline V gene has CDR1 SGHTA and CDR2 FQGTGA. The CDR3 sequence is 17 residues long. The germline V and J ends were trimmed by 1 base and 2 bases, with 14 bases remaining between them. The CDR3 DNA is TGTGCCAGCAGCTTAAGTGGCGGGATGACTAACACCGGGGAGCTGTTTTTT. Its protein product is CASSLSGGMTNTGELFF.

The V gene is TRBV21-1, the J gene TRBJ1-2. TRBV21-1 is noted as a pseudogene. The CDR3 has 15 amino acids. CDR3 region: CASSKYSGANYGYTF. CDR3 coding DNA: TGTGCCAGCAGCAAATATAGCGGGGCTAACTATGGCTACACCTTC.

The chain joins TRBV19 to TRBJ2-1, with unresolved D. The CDR3 is 13 amino acids. The V end was cut by 7 bases, the J end by 3 bases, with 10 bases between. CDR1 and CDR2 from the germline V gene are LNHDA and SQIVND (reference sequence). In nucleotides, the CDR3 is TGTGCCAGTATAAGTTTAGTCTACAATGAGCAGTTCTTC. This gives the protein CASISLVYNEQFF.

The V gene is TRBV4-2, the J gene TRBJ2-3; TRBD2 matches 14 bases. CDR1 LGHNA and CDR2 YNFKEQ come from the germline V gene. V was pared by 4 bases and J by 5 bases, with 8 bases of the junction left unmatched. CDR3 length: 17 residues. For the CDR3, the DNA is TGTGCCAGCAGCCTACGGACTAGCGGGGGGATGGAAGATACGCAGTATTTT. Translating gives CASSLRTSGGMEDTQYF.

The J gene is TRBJ2-1, the V gene TRBV19, with D possibly being TRBD1 (5 bases). The CDR3 contains 13 residues. The V gene's germline CDR1 is LNHDA and CDR2 SQIVND (reference sequence). The ends were cut back, 1 base at V and 5 bases at J, with 6 bases in the middle. The chain's CDR3 is CASSIGQNNEQFF. The CDR3, as DNA: TGTGCCAGTAGTATAGGACAGAACAATGAGCAGTTCTTC.

The chain couples TRBV9 to TRBJ2-3; D is possibly TRBD2 (7 bases). V was shortened by 3 bases and J by 5 bases, with 16 bases between the two germline ends. The CDR3 extends over 15 amino acids. Germline V gives CDR1 SGDLS, CDR2 YYNGEE. The CDR3 reads CASSARGGRGDTQYF. The CDR3 DNA follows: TGTGCCAGCAGCGCGAGGGGGGGGCGCGGAGATACGCAGTATTTT.

The chain uses TRBV5-6 and TRBJ2-7; 7 bases align to TRBD1. The CDR3 is made up of 15 amino acids. V shed 2 bases and J 3 bases; nucleotides not matched to a gene: 8. Germline CDR1 reads SGHDT; CDR2 reads YYEEEE. The CDR3 bases are TGTGCCAGCAGCTTTGGACCGGGACAGATCTACGAGCAGTACTTC. Translating it yields CASSFGPGQIYEQYF.

V is TRBV30 and J is TRBJ2-7; 15 nucleotides line up with TRBD2. The V gene end was trimmed by 3 bases and the J gene end by 7 bases; junction bases not matched to a gene: 7. CDR3 size: 15 residues. Germline assignment: CDR1 GTSNPN and CDR2 SVGIG (reference sequence). The CDR3 is CAWSYGTSGRFEQYF. The CDR3 DNA follows: TGTGCCTGGAGCTACGGGACTAGCGGGAGGTTTGAGCAGTACTTC.

The CDR3 sequence: CASSGTGGNQPQHF. CDR3 coding DNA: TGTGCCAGCAGTGGGACAGGGGGCAATCAGCCCCAGCATTTT. This chain connects TRBV6-4 to TRBJ1-5, with TRBD1 matching 9 bases. This CDR3 region has 14 residues. V lost 4 bases to trimming and J lost 2 bases; unmatched junction nucleotides: 0. Germline CDR1 is MRHNA and CDR2 is SNTAGT.

The V call is TRBV25-1, the J call TRBJ1-1; weak D call: TRBD1 (6 bases). This CDR3 contains 15 residues. The germline CDR1 and CDR2 sequences are MGHDK and SYGVNS. Trimming shortened V by 4 bases and J by 2 bases, and 14 bases separated the two germline ends. The CDR3 DNA reads TGTGCCAGCAGTGCCCAGGGGATACGTAACACTGAAGCTTTCTTT. Translated, it gives CASSAQGIRNTEAFF.

This clone was picked up a small number of times. V gene TRBV6-1 combines with J gene TRBJ1-2; 8 bases are a match to TRBD1. Germline V gives CDR1 MNHNS, CDR2 SASEGT. The CDR3 contains 13 residues. V dropped 5 bases and J dropped 6; count of bases not matched to a gene: 5. CDR3 DNA sequence: TGTGCCAGCAGTCCCACGACAGGGGATGGCTACACCTTC. This translates into CASSPTTGDGYTF.

V is TRBV5-8 and J is TRBJ2-5, with 11 bases aligning to TRBD2. Unmatched junction bases numbered 13, after V lost 4 bases and J lost 5 bases. The CDR3 loop spans 17 amino acids. Germline CDR1 is SGHTS and CDR2 is YDEGEE. The CDR3 loop reads CASSPGLAGTPGETQYF. The CDR3 bases are TGTGCCAGCAGCCCCGGACTAGCGGGCACCCCCGGGGAGACCCAGTACTTC. Based on the CDR3 plus reference TRBV5-8 and TRBJ2-5, the full variable domain is EAGVTQSPTHLIKTRGQQATLRCSPISGHTSVYWYQQALGLGLQFLLWYDEGEERNRGNFPPRFSGRQFPNYSSELNVNALELEDSALYLCASSPGLAGTPGETQYFGPGTRLLVL.

The gene calls are TRBV19 and TRBJ1-5, with 9 positions matching TRBD1. The germline V gene encodes CDR1 LNHDA and CDR2 SQIVND (reference sequence). This CDR3 region has 16 residues. J lost 0 bases, V lost 5 bases, and 5 bases had no gene match. The CDR3 nucleotides read TGTGCCAGTAGTCCCCGGGACAGGGATAGCAATCAGCCCCAGCATTTT. Amino acid sequence: CASSPRDRDSNQPQHF.

Comments on this clone: At one end, the junction sequence differs from germline, possibly due to a read error. The V call is TRBV5-1, the J call TRBJ2-1; 9 positions match TRBD2. The CDR3 has 15 residues. Germline CDR1 and CDR2: SGHRS and YFSETQ. The CDR3 nucleotides read TGCGCCAGCACCTTGGGACTAGCCTGGGGGAATGAGCAGTTCTTC. Its translation is CASTLGLAWGNEQFF.